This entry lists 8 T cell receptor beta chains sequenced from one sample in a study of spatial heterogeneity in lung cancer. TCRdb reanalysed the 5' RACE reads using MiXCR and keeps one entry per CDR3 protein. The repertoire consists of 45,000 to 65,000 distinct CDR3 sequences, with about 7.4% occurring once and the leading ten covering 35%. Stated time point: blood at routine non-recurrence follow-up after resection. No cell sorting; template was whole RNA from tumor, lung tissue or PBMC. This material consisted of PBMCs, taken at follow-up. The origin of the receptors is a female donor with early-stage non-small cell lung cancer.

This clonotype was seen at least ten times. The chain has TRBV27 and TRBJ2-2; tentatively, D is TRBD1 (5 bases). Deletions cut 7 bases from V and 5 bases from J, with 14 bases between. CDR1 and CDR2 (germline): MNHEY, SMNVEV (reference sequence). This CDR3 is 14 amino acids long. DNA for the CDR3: TGTGCCAGCAAGGTGGGGCGCGGTACCGGGGAGCTGTTTTTT. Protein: CASKVGRGTGELFF.

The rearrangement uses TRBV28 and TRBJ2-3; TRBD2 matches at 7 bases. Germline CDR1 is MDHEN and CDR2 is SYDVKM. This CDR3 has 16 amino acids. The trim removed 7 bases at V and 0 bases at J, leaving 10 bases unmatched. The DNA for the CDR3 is TGTGCCAGCAACCCCCCGGGACTACTCAGCACAGATACGCAGTATTTT. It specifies CASNPPGLLSTDTQYF. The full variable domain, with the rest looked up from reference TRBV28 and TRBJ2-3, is DVKVTQSSRYLVKRTGEKVFLECVQDMDHENMFWYRQDPGLGLRLIYFSYDVKMKEKGDIPEGYSVSREKKERFSLILESASTNQTSMYLCASNPPGLLSTDTQYFGPGTRLTVL.

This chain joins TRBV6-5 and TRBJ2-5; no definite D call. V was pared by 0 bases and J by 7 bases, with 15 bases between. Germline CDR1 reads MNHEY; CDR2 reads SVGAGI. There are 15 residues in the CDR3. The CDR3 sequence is CASSYSNRALGTQYF. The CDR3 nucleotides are TGTGCCAGCAGTTACTCGAACCGGGCACTGGGGACCCAGTACTTC.

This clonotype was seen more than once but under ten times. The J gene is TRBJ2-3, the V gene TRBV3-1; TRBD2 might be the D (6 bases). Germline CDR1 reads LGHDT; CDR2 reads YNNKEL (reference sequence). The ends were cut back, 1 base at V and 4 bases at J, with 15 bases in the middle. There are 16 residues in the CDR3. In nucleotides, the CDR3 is TGTGCCAGCAGCCAAGGCTTCGCGGGGTCCTCAGATACGCAGTATTTT. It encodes CASSQGFAGSSDTQYF.

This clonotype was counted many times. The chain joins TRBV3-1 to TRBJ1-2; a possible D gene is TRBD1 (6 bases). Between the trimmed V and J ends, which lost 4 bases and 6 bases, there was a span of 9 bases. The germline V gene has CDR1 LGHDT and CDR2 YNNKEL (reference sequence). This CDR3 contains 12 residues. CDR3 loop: CASSRQVDGYTF. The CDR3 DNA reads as TGTGCCAGCAGCCGACAGGTGGATGGCTACACCTTC.

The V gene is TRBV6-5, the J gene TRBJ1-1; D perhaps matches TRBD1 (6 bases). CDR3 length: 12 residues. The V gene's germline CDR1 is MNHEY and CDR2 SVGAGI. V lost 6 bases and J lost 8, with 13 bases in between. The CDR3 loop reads CASSPGTFEAFF. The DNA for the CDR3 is TGTGCCAGCAGCCCCGGGACATTCGAAGCTTTCTTT.

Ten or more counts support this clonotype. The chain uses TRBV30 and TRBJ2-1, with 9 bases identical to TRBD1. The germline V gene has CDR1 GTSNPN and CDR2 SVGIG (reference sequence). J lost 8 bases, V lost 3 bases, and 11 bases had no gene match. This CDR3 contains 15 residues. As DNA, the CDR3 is TGTGCCTGGAGCCCGGACAGGGGCGGGTTGTATGAGCAGTTCTTC. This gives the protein CAWSPDRGGLYEQFF.

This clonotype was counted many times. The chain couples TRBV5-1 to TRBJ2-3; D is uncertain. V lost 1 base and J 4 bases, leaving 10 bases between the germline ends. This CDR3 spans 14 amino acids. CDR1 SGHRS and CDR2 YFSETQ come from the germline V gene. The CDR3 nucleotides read TGCGCCAGCAGCTTGACCCGACCGCCAGATACGCAGTATTTT. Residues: CASSLTRPPDTQYF.